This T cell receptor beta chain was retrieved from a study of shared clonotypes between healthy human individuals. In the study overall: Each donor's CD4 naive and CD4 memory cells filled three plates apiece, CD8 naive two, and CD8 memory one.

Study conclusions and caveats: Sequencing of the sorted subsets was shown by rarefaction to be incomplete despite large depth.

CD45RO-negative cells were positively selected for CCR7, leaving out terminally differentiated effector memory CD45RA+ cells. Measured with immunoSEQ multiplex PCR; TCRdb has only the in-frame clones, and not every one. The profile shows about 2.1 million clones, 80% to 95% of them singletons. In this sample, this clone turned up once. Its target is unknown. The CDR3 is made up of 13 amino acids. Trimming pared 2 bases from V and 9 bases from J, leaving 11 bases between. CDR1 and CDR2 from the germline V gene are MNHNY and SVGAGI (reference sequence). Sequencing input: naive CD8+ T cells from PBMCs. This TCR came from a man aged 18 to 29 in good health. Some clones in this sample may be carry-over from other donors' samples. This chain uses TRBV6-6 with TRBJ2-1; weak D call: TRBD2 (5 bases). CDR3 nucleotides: TGTGCCAGCAGTTACCTAGCCATCGGTGAGCAGTTCTTC. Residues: CASSYLAIGEQFF.